This is a list of T cell receptor beta chains from one sample in a study of blood T cell repertoires in COVID-19. Method: immunoSEQ multiplex PCR; TCRdb's copy keeps in-frame clones and lacks some. Among around 130,000 clones, 80% to 85% were seen once, and the ten largest hold about 8.9%. The sample taken for sequencing was peripheral blood. The source is a man under 40 with COVID-19, enrolled during active disease. Both conserved end residues are part of each CDR3. Not all rows give a size; the values are once, few, many and, for expanded clones, a class.

TRBJ2-7,TRBV27,-,CASKIQGEGSYEQYF
TRBJ1-1,TRBV29-1,-,CSAERDKLNTEAFF
TRBJ2-1,TRBV6-6,-,CASSYEGARNEQFF
TRBJ1-1,TRBV28,-,CASSLPAGLTLTAEAFF
TRBJ2-2,TRBV7-9,few,CASSSPKLKTLETGELFF
TRBJ1-1,TRBV18,-,CASSYTGTGIAFF
TRBJ2-5,TRBV13,-,CASSRGRASSKETQYF
TRBJ1-6,TRBV6-5,-,CASSSTGNYNSPLHF
TRBJ2-7,TRBV4-2,-,CASSQAITGVDEQYF
TRBJ2-1,TRBV7-2,-,CASPPPGLAGGEQFF
TRBJ1-2,TRBV29-1,-,CSVEEPTDKLYGYTF
TRBJ2-7,TRBV28,-,CASTRDRGFWEQYF
TRBJ2-3,TRBV6-5,once,CASRQTGGADTQYF
TRBJ2-7,TRBV4-1,-,CASSQATVSGISLYEQYF
TRBJ2-7,TRBV20-1,-,CSASSGRAMNEQYF
TRBJ1-1,TRBV7-9,-,CASNDSGAGDRAFF